This TCR beta chain was documented in a study of radiotherapy plus CTLA-4 blockade in lung cancer. Study-level results: Tumor-derived TCR clones expanded in blood after radiotherapy plus ipilimumab.

The method was immunoSEQ multiplex PCR; TCRdb's version includes in-frame clones alone and lacks a portion of them. The sample carries 35,000 to 55,000 clones, 75% to 80% recorded once. In the case of this clone: The antigen is unknown.

Those patients who had chemo-refractory metastatic non-small-cell lung cancer were given focal radiation along with CTLA-4 blockade through ipilimumab. The CDR3 sequence is 11 residues long. Germline lookup yields CDR1 ENHRY and CDR2 SYGVKD. The V end was cut by 2 bases, the J end by 6 bases, with 3 bases between. The chain combines TRBV10-3 with TRBJ2-3; D remains ambiguous. The receptor's source is a human donor with non-small cell lung cancer whose response to radiotherapy plus ipilimumab could not be evaluated. This specimen was peripheral blood, taken from a patient treated with radiotherapy plus ipilimumab. CDR3 sequence reads: CAISEGDTQYF. The CDR3 DNA follows: TGTGCCATCAGTGAGGGCGATACGCAGTATTTT.